Detailed here is one T cell receptor (beta chain). What it binds is not known. Positive magnetic bead selection was used to isolate CD4+ and CD8+ cells; purity was checked by flow cytometry. These data come from a study of somatic mutations in cytotoxic T cells in rheumatoid arthritis. Study outcomes and limitations: For patients with rheumatoid arthritis, CD8+ clonality went up with age, while healthy controls showed no such change. More than 20% of CD8+ cells belonged to the largest clone in about an eighth of the roughly 65 patients.

This table comes from immunoSEQ multiplex PCR, and its TCRdb copy is limited to in-frame clones, with some not included. The sample contains 15,000 to 20,000 clones, almost 85% of which appear only once. The sequenced sample was CD8+ T cells sorted from blood. The TCR sequence derives from an adult with rheumatoid arthritis.

DNA for the CDR3: TGCGCCAGCAGCTTGAGGGGGCGGGATGAGCAGTTCTTC. This sequence encodes CASSLRGRDEQFF. The chain links TRBV5-1 to TRBJ2-1; TRBD1 aligns across 7 bases. V was pared by 1 base and J by 8 bases, with 3 bases of the junction left unmatched. This CDR3 has 13 amino acids. Germline CDR1 and CDR2: SGHRS and YFSETQ. Complete variable domain (other parts from reference TRBV5-1 and TRBJ2-1): KAGVTQTPRYLIKTRGQQVTLSCSPISGHRSVSWYQQTPGQGLQFLFEYFSETQRNKGNFPGRFSGRQFSNSRSEMNVSTLELGDSALYLCASSLRGRDEQFFGPGTRLTVL.